The rows below give T cell receptor beta chains drawn from one sample of a study of T cell repertoires in cytomegalovirus infection. MiXCR, run by TCRdb on the reads, gives a single entry per CDR3 protein. This table holds approximately 1,000,000 distinct CDR3 sequences, 25% to 40% found once. Their cognate antigens are unknown. The source was cultured CD8+ T cells from PBMCs, collected from culture after CMV antigen stimulation. Source of these receptors: a human donor in good health (CMV status not recorded). Some clones in this sample may be carry-over from other donors' samples. The CDR3 runs from the conserved cysteine through the conserved F or W. A D gene is named only where the DNA matches it firmly. Size is omitted from some rows. Given values are once, few, many or a class for expanded clones.

D gene: -
V gene: TRBV27
J gene: TRBJ1-1
clone size: few
CDR3 protein: CASSWGVGDTEAFF
CDR3 DNA: TGTGCCAGCAGTTGGGGGGTCGGGGACACTGAAGCTTTCTTT

D gene: -
V gene: TRBV7-6
J gene: TRBJ1-5
clone size: few
CDR3 protein: CASSLGGSFGNQPQHF
CDR3 DNA: TGTGCCAGCAGCTTAGGAGGATCCTTTGGCAATCAGCCCCAGCATTTT

D gene: -
V gene: TRBV6-1
J gene: TRBJ2-1
clone size: -
CDR3 protein: CASSEWEKASYNEQFF
CDR3 DNA: TGTGCCAGCAGTGAATGGGAGAAAGCCTCCTACAATGAGCAGTTCTTC

D gene: -
V gene: TRBV7-9
J gene: TRBJ2-3
clone size: many
CDR3 protein: CASSLVIDVFSTDTQYF
CDR3 DNA: TGTGCCAGCAGCTTAGTCATCGATGTGTTTAGCACAGATACGCAGTATTTT

D gene: -
V gene: TRBV24-1
J gene: TRBJ2-1
clone size: -
CDR3 protein: CATSDYGSRTGNEQFF
CDR3 DNA: TGTGCCACCAGTGATTATGGTTCGCGTACTGGGAATGAGCAGTTCTTC

D gene: TRBD2
V gene: TRBV28
J gene: TRBJ2-5
clone size: -
CDR3 protein: CASSEGSGGMQETQYF
CDR3 DNA: TGTGCCAGCAGTGAAGGTAGCGGGGGGATGCAAGAGACCCAGTACTTC

D gene: -
V gene: TRBV10-3
J gene: TRBJ2-7
clone size: -
CDR3 protein: CAISESILALYEQYF
CDR3 DNA: TGTGCCATCAGTGAGTCGATACTAGCCCTCTACGAGCAGTACTTC

D gene: -
V gene: TRBV12-3/TRBV12-4
J gene: TRBJ2-5
clone size: -
CDR3 protein: CASSKLLGDQETQYF
CDR3 DNA: TGTGCCAGCAGTAAACTTTTAGGGGATCAAGAGACCCAGTACTTC

D gene: -
V gene: TRBV11-3
J gene: TRBJ2-6
clone size: -
CDR3 protein: CASSDTGSSISGANDLTF
CDR3 DNA: TGTGCCAGCAGCGACACCGGCAGCTCCATCTCTGGGGCCAACGACCTGACTTTC

D gene: TRBD2
V gene: TRBV6-6
J gene: TRBJ2-3
clone size: few
CDR3 protein: CASSYQGLAGGPGTDTQYF
CDR3 DNA: TGTGCCAGCAGTTACCAGGGACTAGCGGGGGGGCCGGGCACAGATACGCAGTATTTT

D gene: -
V gene: TRBV19
J gene: TRBJ1-2
clone size: -
CDR3 protein: CASRRAGFYGYTF
CDR3 DNA: TGTGCCAGTAGACGCGCCGGATTCTATGGCTACACCTTC

D gene: -
V gene: TRBV19
J gene: TRBJ2-2
clone size: few
CDR3 protein: CASGRGAAGELFF
CDR3 DNA: TGTGCCAGTGGGAGGGGGGCCGCCGGGGAGCTGTTTTTT

D gene: -
V gene: TRBV7-3
J gene: TRBJ2-3
clone size: -
CDR3 protein: CASSLTFRGSGIGDTQYF
CDR3 DNA: TGTGCCAGCAGCTTAACGTTCCGGGGTTCCGGAATCGGGGATACGCAGTATTTT

D gene: TRBD1
V gene: TRBV27
J gene: TRBJ1-2
clone size: few
CDR3 protein: CASSSQGAWGYTF
CDR3 DNA: TGTGCCAGCAGTTCACAGGGGGCCTGGGGCTACACCTTC

D gene: TRBD2
V gene: TRBV9
J gene: TRBJ2-1
clone size: -
CDR3 protein: CASSALAGVANEQFF
CDR3 DNA: TGTGCCAGCAGCGCATTAGCGGGGGTGGCCAATGAGCAGTTCTTC

D gene: TRBD1
V gene: TRBV7-2
J gene: TRBJ2-1
clone size: many
CDR3 protein: CASSLRDRGYNEQFF
CDR3 DNA: TGTGCCAGCAGCCTCCGGGACAGGGGCTACAATGAGCAGTTCTTC

D gene: -
V gene: TRBV7-6
J gene: TRBJ2-5
clone size: many
CDR3 protein: CASSSPPHQTELYQETQYF
CDR3 DNA: TGTGCCAGCAGCTCGCCCCCTCACCAAACAGAATTGTACCAAGAGACCCAGTACTTC

D gene: -
V gene: TRBV9
J gene: TRBJ2-2
clone size: few
CDR3 protein: CASRAWDGTGELFF
CDR3 DNA: TGTGCCAGCAGGGCCTGGGACGGGACCGGGGAGCTGTTTTTT

D gene: -
V gene: TRBV19
J gene: TRBJ1-1
clone size: -
CDR3 protein: CASSIDDRPDASFF
CDR3 DNA: TGTGCCAGTAGTATAGACGACAGGCCTGATGCATCTTTCTTT

D gene: -
V gene: TRBV6-1
J gene: TRBJ1-1
clone size: few
CDR3 protein: CASSEYRQVNTEAFF
CDR3 DNA: TGTGCCAGCAGTGAATATAGACAGGTGAACACTGAAGCTTTCTTT

D gene: -
V gene: TRBV7-9
J gene: TRBJ2-7
clone size: -
CDR3 protein: CASSRGPSEQYF
CDR3 DNA: TGTGCCAGCAGCCGAGGCCCTTCTGAGCAGTACTTC

D gene: TRBD2
V gene: TRBV6-5
J gene: TRBJ2-5
clone size: -
CDR3 protein: CASSYGQGGKTQYF
CDR3 DNA: TGTGCCAGCAGTTACGGCCAGGGAGGGAAGACCCAGTACTTC

D gene: -
V gene: TRBV6-5
J gene: TRBJ1-2
clone size: -
CDR3 protein: CASSSLDRTYGYTF
CDR3 DNA: TGTGCCAGCAGTTCGCTCGACAGGACCTATGGCTACACCTTC

D gene: TRBD2
V gene: TRBV28
J gene: TRBJ2-1
clone size: few
CDR3 protein: CASSFEQRGGTNEQFF
CDR3 DNA: TGTGCCAGCAGTTTTGAACAGCGGGGGGGCACGAATGAGCAGTTCTTC

D gene: -
V gene: TRBV7-9
J gene: TRBJ2-3
clone size: many
CDR3 protein: CASSAPGFDTQYF
CDR3 DNA: TGTGCCAGCAGCGCCCCGGGGTTTGATACGCAGTATTTT

D gene: -
V gene: TRBV7-3
J gene: TRBJ1-2
clone size: -
CDR3 protein: CASSPKRGYGYTF
CDR3 DNA: TGTGCCAGCAGCCCGAAGAGGGGCTATGGCTACACCTTC

D gene: -
V gene: TRBV19
J gene: TRBJ2-3
clone size: -
CDR3 protein: CASSPGSPTDTQYF
CDR3 DNA: TGTGCCAGTAGTCCGGGGAGTCCCACAGATACGCAGTATTTT

D gene: -
V gene: TRBV12-3/TRBV12-4
J gene: TRBJ1-1
clone size: -
CDR3 protein: CASGFRVDTEAFF
CDR3 DNA: TGTGCCAGCGGATTTAGGGTAGACACTGAAGCTTTCTTT

D gene: -
V gene: TRBV4-3
J gene: TRBJ2-5
clone size: many
CDR3 protein: CASSQERGEETQYF
CDR3 DNA: TGCGCCAGCAGCCAAGAGAGGGGCGAAGAGACCCAGTACTTC

D gene: TRBD2
V gene: TRBV2
J gene: TRBJ2-3
clone size: many
CDR3 protein: CASSMTSGGAYPTDTQYF
CDR3 DNA: TGTGCCAGCAGTATGACTAGCGGGGGGGCTTATCCCACAGATACGCAGTATTTT

D gene: TRBD2
V gene: TRBV10-3
J gene: TRBJ2-3
clone size: -
CDR3 protein: CAISESTSGASSTDTQYF
CDR3 DNA: TGTGCCATCAGTGAGTCGACTAGCGGGGCCTCTAGCACAGATACGCAGTATTTT

D gene: TRBD2
V gene: TRBV20-1
J gene: TRBJ2-4
clone size: -
CDR3 protein: CSATGLAGGPAKNIQYF
CDR3 DNA: TGCAGTGCCACGGGACTAGCGGGGGGGCCGGCCAAAAACATTCAGTACTTC

D gene: TRBD1
V gene: TRBV7-2
J gene: TRBJ1-1
clone size: many
CDR3 protein: CASSVNRGRGLTEAFF
CDR3 DNA: TGTGCCAGCAGCGTAAACAGGGGGCGCGGTCTCACTGAAGCTTTCTTT

D gene: -
V gene: TRBV5-4
J gene: TRBJ2-7
clone size: -
CDR3 protein: CASSLGDGGRRYF
CDR3 DNA: TGTGCCAGCAGCTTGGGGGACGGGGGGCGGCGGTACTTC

D gene: -
V gene: TRBV10-1
J gene: TRBJ1-5
clone size: -
CDR3 protein: CASSEAGANQPQHF
CDR3 DNA: TGCGCCAGCAGTGAGGCGGGGGCCAATCAGCCCCAGCATTTT

D gene: TRBD2
V gene: TRBV10-3
J gene: TRBJ2-3
clone size: few
CDR3 protein: CAIRSGAATDTQYF
CDR3 DNA: TGTGCCATCAGGAGCGGGGCCGCCACAGATACGCAGTATTTT

D gene: -
V gene: TRBV7-9
J gene: TRBJ2-3
clone size: -
CDR3 protein: CLQEAVETDTQYF
CDR3 DNA: TGCCTCCAGGAAGCGGTCGAAACAGATACGCAGTATTTT

D gene: -
V gene: TRBV6-5
J gene: TRBJ2-1
clone size: -
CDR3 protein: CAAGLSYNEQFF
CDR3 DNA: TGTGCCGCGGGACTTTCCTACAATGAGCAGTTCTTC

D gene: -
V gene: TRBV13
J gene: TRBJ2-5
clone size: -
CDR3 protein: CASRPPGQAQETQYF
CDR3 DNA: TGTGCCAGCAGACCCCCGGGGCAGGCGCAAGAGACCCAGTACTTC

D gene: TRBD1
V gene: TRBV12-3/TRBV12-4
J gene: TRBJ1-1
clone size: -
CDR3 protein: CASNTNRGPLMNTEAFF
CDR3 DNA: TGTGCCAGCAATACCAACAGGGGCCCCCTGATGAACACTGAAGCTTTCTTT

D gene: TRBD2
V gene: TRBV9
J gene: TRBJ2-3
clone size: -
CDR3 protein: CASTVAGGPPDTQYF
CDR3 DNA: TGTGCCAGCACCGTAGCGGGGGGGCCCCCAGATACGCAGTATTTT

D gene: TRBD1
V gene: TRBV24-1
J gene: TRBJ1-5
clone size: -
CDR3 protein: CATSDSGTGDQPQHF
CDR3 DNA: TGTGCCACCAGTGATTCCGGGACAGGGGATCAGCCCCAGCATTTT

D gene: -
V gene: TRBV14
J gene: TRBJ2-1
clone size: -
CDR3 protein: CASSPDIDRYNEQFF
CDR3 DNA: TGTGCCAGCAGCCCAGATATAGACAGATACAATGAGCAGTTCTTC

D gene: -
V gene: TRBV12-3/TRBV12-4
J gene: TRBJ2-4
clone size: many
CDR3 protein: CASSLGPNIQYF
CDR3 DNA: TGTGCCAGCAGTTTAGGGCCTAACATTCAGTACTTC